These 31 T cell receptor beta chains originate from one sample sequenced in a study of cytomegalovirus exposure and HLA in healthy donors. PCR amplification relied on 60 Vbeta primers (plus 13 Jbeta primers). Clones were sequenced by immunoSEQ multiplex PCR, and TCRdb holds only the in-frame ones, with some missing. Of approximately 180,000 clones in the sample, more than 85% were seen once. The sample comprised PBMCs. These receptors originate from a woman in her late teens or twenties in good health and CMV-seronegative.

Note on this clone: At one boundary the junction diverges from the germline segment, which might be a read error. This chain links TRBV7-7 with TRBJ2-3; TRBD2 aligns across 11 bases. CDR3 length: 16 amino acids. Germline loops: CDR1 SSHAT, CDR2 FNYEAQ (reference sequence). CDR3 coding DNA: TGTGCTAGCAGCCGTGGGACTAGCGGATCACAGGATACGCAGTATTTT. Its translation is CASSRGTSGSQDTQYF.

The V call is TRBV11-2, the J call TRBJ1-4, with D maybe TRBD1 (5 bases). V dropped 5 bases and J dropped 5 bases, with 21 bases sitting between them. The germline gives CDR1 SGHAT, CDR2 FQNNGV. This CDR3 is 17 amino acids long. The CDR3 is CASSDSSAEGINEKLFF. Here the CDR3 DNA reads TGTGCCAGCAGCGACTCCAGCGCGGAGGGGATAAATGAAAAACTGTTTTTT. Complete variable domain (other parts from reference TRBV11-2 and TRBJ1-4): EAGVAQSPRYKIIEKRQSVAFWCNPISGHATLYWYQQILGQGPKLLIQFQNNGVVDDSQLPKDRFSAERLKGVDSTLKIQPAKLEDSAVYLCASSDSSAEGINEKLFFGSGTQLSVL.

This clone was seen once. The chain employs TRBV7-9 and TRBJ1-2; D is perhaps TRBD1 (5 bases). Germline-derived CDR1 and CDR2 are SEHNR and FQNEAQ (reference sequence). CDR3 length: 13 amino acids. V shed 1 base and J shed 7 bases, with 10 bases lying between them. CDR3 sequence reads: CASSLDRSGGYTF. In nucleotides, the CDR3 is TGTGCCAGCAGCTTAGACAGGTCTGGTGGCTACACCTTC.

J is TRBJ2-5 and V is TRBV7-6, with 13 bases lining up with TRBD2. The CDR3 extends over 16 amino acids. J lost 5 bases, V lost 1 base, and 4 bases had no gene match. Germline V gives CDR1 SGHVS, CDR2 FNYEAQ. The CDR3 nucleotides read TGTGCCAGCAGCTTAGAGCAGACTAGCGGGGGGGAGACCCAGTACTTC. Its protein is CASSLEQTSGGETQYF.

This clone was recorded once. The chain has TRBV30 and TRBJ2-7; TRBD2 is a possible D gene (6 bases). The ends were cut back, 4 bases at V and 0 bases at J, with 16 bases in the middle. This CDR3 has 15 amino acids. Germline CDR1 and CDR2: GTSNPN and SVGIG (reference sequence). DNA for the CDR3: TGTGCCTGGACCTCGGGACTTTTTGGCTCCTACGAGCAGTACTTC. This gives the protein CAWTSGLFGSYEQYF.

This chain joins TRBV5-6 and TRBJ1-4; no firm D call. V was trimmed by 1 base and J by 0 bases, leaving 10 bases between them. The length of the CDR3 is 16 residues. Germline V gene sequence: CDR1 SGHDT, CDR2 YYEEEE. CDR3 loop: CASSLRGFATNEKLFF. The DNA of the CDR3 is TGTGCCAGCAGCTTGAGAGGGTTTGCAACTAATGAAAAACTGTTTTTT.

The gene calls are TRBV7-6 and TRBJ2-2; 7 bases agree with TRBD2. This CDR3 comprises 17 residues. Trimming removed 0 bases from V and 2 bases from J; junction bases left unmatched: 6. The V gene's germline CDR1 is SGHVS and CDR2 FNYEAQ. CDR3 DNA: TGTGCCAGCAGCTTAGCGGAAGCGGGGCTAAACACCGGGGAGCTGTTTTTT. This sequence encodes CASSLAEAGLNTGELFF. Full variable domain (outside the CDR3, taken from reference TRBV7-6 and TRBJ2-2): GAGVSQSPRYKVTKRGQDVALRCDPISGHVSLYWYRQALGQGPEFLTYFNYEAQQDKSGLPNDRFSAERPEGSISTLTIQRTEQRDSAMYRCASSLAEAGLNTGELFFGEGSRLTVL.

CDR3 loop: CASLLAGGSTDTQYF. The CDR3 DNA is TGTGCCAGCTTACTAGCGGGAGGCAGCACAGATACGCAGTATTTT. The J gene is TRBJ2-3, the V gene TRBV6-1; 12 bases align to TRBD2. After removal of 8 bases from V and 0 bases from J, the junction contained 3 bases not matched to a gene. This CDR3 region has 15 residues. The germline gives CDR1 MNHNS, CDR2 SASEGT.

The chain uses TRBV5-1 and TRBJ1-4; TRBD1 aligns across 12 bases. Germline V lookup: CDR1 SGHRS, CDR2 YFSETQ. The CDR3 contains 15 residues. Losses at the gene ends were 4 bases for V and 7 bases for J; bases not matched to a gene: 5. CDR3 loop: CASSPGTGGFEKLFF. The CDR3 bases are TGCGCCAGCAGCCCCGGGACAGGGGGCTTTGAAAAACTGTTTTTT.

For the CDR3, the DNA is TGTGCCAGCAGTTTCGACAGGGCCTATGGCTACACCTTC. Protein product: CASSFDRAYGYTF. This rearrangement joins TRBV28 to TRBJ1-2; TRBD1 aligns across 7 bases. Trimming cost V 3 bases and J 4 bases; bases outside gene matches: 2. The CDR3 covers 13 residues. Germline CDR1 is MDHEN and CDR2 is SYDVKM.

Concerning this clone: The junction departs from germline at one end; a sequencing error may be responsible. The gene calls are TRBV4-1 and TRBJ1-3; D not resolved. The CDR3 loop spans 16 amino acids. CDR1 is MGHRA and CDR2 is YSYEKL in the germline V gene. Written as DNA, the CDR3 is TGCGCCAGCAGCCGTATCGAACAGTACTCTGGAAACGCCATATATTTT. As protein: CASSRIEQYSGNAIYF.

V gene TRBV2 combines with J gene TRBJ1-2; TRBD1 might be the D (6 bases). Between the trimmed V and J ends, which lost 3 bases and 3 bases, there was a span of 14 bases. CDR1 and CDR2 from the germline V gene are SNHLY and FYNNEI. This CDR3 contains 15 residues. CDR3: CASSDGQGYYYGYTF. The CDR3 DNA sequence: TGTGCCAGCAGTGACGGGCAGGGGTATTACTATGGCTACACCTTC.

The chain joins TRBV5-4 to TRBJ2-1; TRBD2 matches at 10 bases. From germline, CDR1 is SGHNT and CDR2 YYREEE (reference sequence). V was clipped by 4 bases and J by 8 bases; unmatched bases: 9. CDR3 size: 15 residues. The CDR3 spells CASSLTSSGGHEQFF. The CDR3 DNA reads as TGTGCCAGCAGCCTGACCTCTAGCGGGGGTCATGAGCAGTTCTTC.

V is TRBV25-1 and J is TRBJ1-1, with D maybe TRBD1 (6 bases). Germline assignment: CDR1 MGHDK and CDR2 SYGVNS. V was clipped by 6 bases and J by 3 bases, with 14 bases between them. The CDR3 length is 14 residues. The CDR3 sequence is CASRGRGYDTEAFF. CDR3 DNA: TGTGCCAGCAGGGGAAGGGGGTACGACACTGAAGCTTTCTTT.

The rearrangement joins TRBV7-9 to TRBJ1-4; 12 nucleotides agree with TRBD1. The trim removed 5 bases at V and 7 bases at J, leaving 8 bases unmatched. CDR1 is SEHNR and CDR2 is FQNEAQ in the germline V gene (reference sequence). This CDR3 region has 16 residues. This CDR3 reads CASSLYGTGGSEKLFF. DNA of the CDR3: TGTGCCAGCAGCCTCTACGGGACAGGGGGCAGTGAAAAACTGTTTTTT.

This chain links TRBV6-5 with TRBJ1-2, with 9 bases lining up with TRBD1. V lost 4 bases and J lost 3; bases outside the gene matches: 9. The CDR3 has 16 amino acids. The germline CDR1 and CDR2 sequences are MNHEY and SVGAGI. The CDR3 region is CASSSQDRGVHYGYTF. CDR3 DNA sequence: TGTGCCAGCAGTTCCCAGGACAGGGGAGTTCACTATGGCTACACCTTC.

CDR3 DNA: TGCGCCAGCAGCTTGGACCTGGGGGCGAAATCACCCCTCCACTTT. Amino acid sequence: CASSLDLGAKSPLHF. The chain couples TRBV5-1 to TRBJ1-6, with a weak D call TRBD1 (6 bases). V was clipped by 0 bases and J by 10 bases, with 14 bases between them. The CDR3 is 15 residues long. The germline V gene encodes CDR1 SGHRS and CDR2 YFSETQ.

The V and J genes are TRBV11-2 and TRBJ2-7, with TRBD2 matching 8 bases. This CDR3 spans 16 amino acids. J gave up 2 bases and V 5 bases, and 11 bases lay outside the gene matches. Germline V gives CDR1 SGHAT, CDR2 FQNNGV. The CDR3 DNA follows: TGTGCCAGCAGCCCCCACCGGGGGGGGAAAGCCTACGAGCAGTACTTC. Amino acids: CASSPHRGGKAYEQYF. The full variable domain, completed using reference TRBV11-2 and TRBJ2-7, is EAGVAQSPRYKIIEKRQSVAFWCNPISGHATLYWYQQILGQGPKLLIQFQNNGVVDDSQLPKDRFSAERLKGVDSTLKIQPAKLEDSAVYLCASSPHRGGKAYEQYFGPGTRLTVT.

The chain links TRBV6-1 to TRBJ2-7, with D maybe TRBD1 (6 bases). The V gene's germline CDR1 is MNHNS and CDR2 SASEGT. Between the trimmed V and J ends, which lost 3 bases and 4 bases, there was a span of 13 bases. The CDR3 is 14 residues long. The CDR3 loop is CASSDGQGYYEQYF. The CDR3 DNA sequence: TGTGCCAGCAGTGACGGGCAGGGGTATTACGAGCAGTACTTC.

V gene TRBV7-2 combines with J gene TRBJ2-1, with TRBD1 identical over 8 bases. J lost 3 bases, V lost 5 bases, and 3 bases had no gene match. Per the germline V gene, CDR1 is SGHTA and CDR2 is FQGNSA. The CDR3 length is 14 residues. CDR3 in amino acids: CASSPTGDYNEQFF. The CDR3 coding sequence is TGTGCCAGCAGCCCGACAGGGGACTACAATGAGCAGTTCTTC.

The chain couples TRBV7-9 to TRBJ2-1; tentative D call: TRBD2 (7 bases). The germline gives CDR1 SEHNR, CDR2 FQNEAQ (reference sequence). The CDR3 totals 14 residues. V lost 5 bases to trimming and J lost 3 bases, with 11 bases between them. The CDR3 DNA sequence: TGTGCCAGCAGCCCCGGGGGGCTCTACAATGAGCAGTTCTTC. The encoded protein is CASSPGGLYNEQFF. The full variable domain, rest sourced from reference TRBV7-9 and TRBJ2-1, is DTGVSQNPRHKITKRGQNVTFRCDPISEHNRLYWYRQTLGQGPEFLTYFQNEAQLEKSRLLSDRFSAERPKGSFSTLEIQRTEQGDSAMYLCASSPGGLYNEQFFGPGTRLTVL.

The V gene is TRBV5-4, the J gene TRBJ2-1; D is perhaps TRBD2 (6 bases). V gave up 4 bases and J gave up 0 bases, with 14 bases separating them. The CDR3 sequence is 16 residues long. Germline CDR1 reads SGHNT; CDR2 reads YYREEE (reference sequence). DNA for the CDR3: TGTGCCAGCAGCCCTTACGGGGGTGGCTCCTACAATGAGCAGTTCTTC. It translates to CASSPYGGGSYNEQFF.

Note on this clone: The junction shows a germline mismatch at one end, possibly a read error. The V call is TRBV7-9, the J call TRBJ2-7; D gene unclear. The CDR3 is made up of 15 amino acids. Per the germline V gene, CDR1 is SEHNR and CDR2 is FQNEAQ (reference sequence). In DNA, the CDR3 is TGTGCCAGCTGCTTAGAGGATGAACAGTCCTACGAGCAGTACTTC. Translated, it gives CASCLEDEQSYEQYF. The whole variable domain, remainder taken from reference TRBV7-9 and TRBJ2-7, is DTGVSQNPRHKITKRGQNVTFRCDPISEHNRLYWYRQTLGQGPEFLTYFQNEAQLEKSRLLSDRFSAERPKGSFSTLEIQRTEQGDSAMYLCASCLEDEQSYEQYFGPGTRLTVT.

The chain recombines TRBV14 with TRBJ2-7; 9 bases are shared with TRBD1. The CDR3 length is 15 residues. Germline CDR1 and CDR2: SGHDN and FVKESK. The trim removed 1 base at V and 3 bases at J, leaving 4 bases unmatched. CDR3 region: CASSQGTGEIYEQYF. The CDR3 DNA reads TGTGCCAGCAGCCAAGGGACAGGGGAGATCTACGAGCAGTACTTC.

The V call is TRBV29-1, the J call TRBJ2-1; tentative D call: TRBD2 (5 bases). V lost 8 bases and J lost 9, with 11 bases in between. The CDR3 totals 10 residues. CDR1 and CDR2 from the germline V gene are SQVTM and ANQGSEA. As DNA, the CDR3 is TGCAGCCCTACTAGTCGTGAGCAGTTCTTC. It yields the protein CSPTSREQFF.

About this clone itself: One end of the junction varies from germline; a read error may be responsible. This chain connects TRBV19 to TRBJ2-1, with TRBD1 identical over 11 bases. The germline gives CDR1 LNHDA, CDR2 SQIVND (reference sequence). This CDR3 has 22 amino acids. The CDR3 DNA sequence: TGTGCCAGTATTATAGCCGTCCCCTTGGGACAGGGGGGCCCAAGCTCCTACAATGAGCAGTTCTTC. Its protein product is CASIIAVPLGQGGPSSYNEQFF.

V gene TRBV10-1 combines with J gene TRBJ1-1, with 10 bases fitting TRBD1. CDR1 is WNHNN and CDR2 is SYGVQD in the germline V gene (reference sequence). V was pared by 6 bases and J by 0 bases, with 10 bases of the junction left unmatched. The CDR3 is 17 residues long. The CDR3 DNA is TGCGCCAGCAGACGGGACAGGGGAATGGTGATGAACACTGAAGCTTTCTTT. It is translated as CASRRDRGMVMNTEAFF.

V gene TRBV30 combines with J gene TRBJ1-4; D call uncertain. The CDR3 consists of 14 residues. Per the germline V gene, CDR1 is GTSNPN and CDR2 is SVGIG (reference sequence). V was cut by 0 bases and J by 6 bases, with 11 bases left in between. The CDR3 sequence is CAWSVPSGYEKLFF. In DNA, the CDR3 is TGTGCCTGGAGTGTCCCATCGGGTTATGAAAAACTGTTTTTT.

The rearrangement uses TRBV9 and TRBJ2-3, with a possible D match to TRBD1 (6 bases). From germline, CDR1 is SGDLS and CDR2 YYNGEE. CDR3 size: 16 residues. V was clipped by 3 bases and J by 7 bases, with 21 bases between them. The DNA for the CDR3 is TGTGCCAGCAGCGCATATTTGGGACAAGAGTTGAATACGCAGTATTTT. Amino acid sequence: CASSAYLGQELNTQYF.

The gene calls are TRBV4-3 and TRBJ1-2; 9 nucleotides align to TRBD1. V shed 4 bases and J 7 bases; nucleotides not matched to a gene: 7. This CDR3 has 14 residues. Germline loops: CDR1 LGHNA, CDR2 YSLEER. This CDR3 reads CASSRSTGGGGYTF. CDR3 sequence (DNA): TGCGCCAGCAGCCGATCGACAGGGGGTGGTGGCTACACCTTC.

The genes are TRBV30 and TRBJ2-2, with D perhaps TRBD1 (5 bases). From germline, CDR1 is GTSNPN and CDR2 SVGIG (reference sequence). V was shortened by 4 bases and J by 7 bases, with 10 bases between the two germline ends. The length of the CDR3 is 12 residues. The CDR3 DNA is TGTGCCTGGATGCGAGGACACGGGGAGCTGTTTTTT. Its translation: CAWMRGHGELFF.